One sample yielded the 8 T cell receptor beta chains listed below, sequenced in a study of blood T cell repertoires in COVID-19. TCRdb keeps only in-frame clones here, not all; method: immunoSEQ multiplex PCR. The profile shows a few hundred thousand clones, roughly 91% of them singletons. Source material: PBMCs or T cells enriched from blood (not recorded which). These receptors all come from a man aged 25-45 years in a cohort exposed to, infected with or recovered from COVID-19 (not recorded which).

The V call is TRBV10-3, the J call TRBJ1-6; D not certain. The germline gives CDR1 ENHRY, CDR2 SYGVKD. V was pared by 7 bases and J by 0 bases, with 10 bases between. The CDR3 length is 15 residues. Here the CDR3 DNA reads TGTGCCATCACCGAAGGGAGCTCCTATAATTCACCCCTCCACTTT. It codes for CAITEGSSYNSPLHF.

The V and J genes are TRBV24-1 and TRBJ1-2; 8 nucleotides line up with TRBD1. Germline CDR1 KGHDR, CDR2 SFDVKD. V shed 11 bases and J 7 bases; nucleotides not matched to a gene: 8. The CDR3 runs to 12 residues. The CDR3 nucleotides read TGTGCCAGAGACAGGGGAGAGGTTGGCTACACCTTC. It specifies CARDRGEVGYTF.

V usage is TRBV12-1 and J usage is TRBJ1-4. TRBV12-1 is an annotated pseudogene. This CDR3 spans 17 amino acids. This chain's CDR3 is CASSPREGGETNEKLFF. For the CDR3, the DNA is TGTGCCAGCAGCCCTCGTGAGGGAGGGGAGACTAATGAAAAACTGTTTTTT.

This chain uses TRBV12-5 with TRBJ1-2; D remains ambiguous. Between the trimmed V and J ends, which lost 4 bases and 4 bases, there was a span of 13 bases. Germline V gene sequence: CDR1 LGHNT, CDR2 FRNRAP. The CDR3 consists of 14 residues. The CDR3 DNA sequence: TGTGCTAGTGGTTCCGTTCCTTCAGTCTATGGCTACACCTTC. This sequence encodes CASGSVPSVYGYTF.

The chain recombines TRBV28 with TRBJ2-7, with 9 bases fitting TRBD1. There are 15 residues in the CDR3. The germline CDR1 and CDR2 sequences are MDHEN and SYDVKM. Trimming at V came to 6 bases and at J to 0 bases, leaving 6 bases not matched to a gene. In nucleotides, the CDR3 is TGTGCCAGCAGAATACAGGGGGCGAGCTCCTACGAGCAGTACTTC. Amino acids: CASRIQGASSYEQYF.

The gene calls are TRBV28 and TRBJ1-6; 8 bases match TRBD1. The V gene's germline CDR1 is MDHEN and CDR2 SYDVKM. This CDR3 region has 12 residues. V lost 8 bases, J lost 10 bases, and 4 bases stayed unmatched. CDR3 sequence (DNA): TGTGCCAGCCGGACAGGGAACTCACCCCTCCACTTT. This encodes CASRTGNSPLHF. Full variable domain (remainder filled in from reference TRBV28 and TRBJ1-6): DVKVTQSSRYLVKRTGEKVFLECVQDMDHENMFWYRQDPGLGLRLIYFSYDVKMKEKGDIPEGYSVSREKKERFSLILESASTNQTSMYLCASRTGNSPLHFGNGTRLTVT.

J is TRBJ1-1 and V is TRBV19; the D gene is possibly TRBD1 (6 bases). Deletions cut 6 bases from V and 6 bases from J, with 17 bases between. Germline V gene sequence: CDR1 LNHDA, CDR2 SQIVND (reference sequence). The CDR3 has 14 residues. The CDR3 nucleotides are TGTGCCAGTAGCTACAGGGACCGGTACGCTGAAGCTTTCTTT. The encoded protein is CASSYRDRYAEAFF. Full variable domain (missing parts from reference TRBV19 and TRBJ1-1): DGGITQSPKYLFRKEGQNVTLSCEQNLNHDAMYWYRQDPGQGLRLIYYSQIVNDFQKGDIAEGYSVSREKKESFPLTVTSAQKNPTAFYLCASSYRDRYAEAFFGQGTRLTVV.

V gene TRBV9 combines with J gene TRBJ2-7; 10 bases match TRBD2. This CDR3 is 13 amino acids long. The germline V gene encodes CDR1 SGDLS and CDR2 YYNGEE. J lost 3 bases, V lost 7 bases, and 4 bases had no gene match. CDR3: CASLRLAGYEQYF. The CDR3 coding sequence is TGTGCCAGCCTTCGACTAGCGGGCTACGAGCAGTACTTC.